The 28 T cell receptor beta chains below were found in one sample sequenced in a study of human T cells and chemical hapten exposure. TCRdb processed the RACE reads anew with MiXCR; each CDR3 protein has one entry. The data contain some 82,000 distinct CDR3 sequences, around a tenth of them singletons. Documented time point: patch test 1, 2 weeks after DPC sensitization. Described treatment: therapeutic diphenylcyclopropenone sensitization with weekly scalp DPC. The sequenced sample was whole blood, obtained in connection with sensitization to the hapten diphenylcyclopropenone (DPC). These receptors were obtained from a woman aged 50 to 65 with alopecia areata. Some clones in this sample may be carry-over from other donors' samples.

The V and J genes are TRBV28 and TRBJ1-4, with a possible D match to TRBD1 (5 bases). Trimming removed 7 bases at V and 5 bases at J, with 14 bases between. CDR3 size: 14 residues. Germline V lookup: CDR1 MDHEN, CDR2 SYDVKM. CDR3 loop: CASIKLGPNEKLFF. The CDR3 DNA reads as TGTGCCAGCATTAAGTTGGGGCCAAATGAAAAACTGTTTTTT.

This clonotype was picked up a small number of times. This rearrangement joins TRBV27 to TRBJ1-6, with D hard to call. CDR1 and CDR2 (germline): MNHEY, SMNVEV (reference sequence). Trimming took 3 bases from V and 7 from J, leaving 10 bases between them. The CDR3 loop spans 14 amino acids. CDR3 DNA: TGTGCCAGCAGTTTTAAGCGTCCCAATTCACCCCTCCACTTT. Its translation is CASSFKRPNSPLHF.

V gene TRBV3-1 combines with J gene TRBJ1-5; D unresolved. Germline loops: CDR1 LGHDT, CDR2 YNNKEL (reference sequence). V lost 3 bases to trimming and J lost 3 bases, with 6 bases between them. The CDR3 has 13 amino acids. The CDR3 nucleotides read TGTGCCAGCAGCCATGGGGACAATCAGCCCCAGCATTTT. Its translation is CASSHGDNQPQHF.

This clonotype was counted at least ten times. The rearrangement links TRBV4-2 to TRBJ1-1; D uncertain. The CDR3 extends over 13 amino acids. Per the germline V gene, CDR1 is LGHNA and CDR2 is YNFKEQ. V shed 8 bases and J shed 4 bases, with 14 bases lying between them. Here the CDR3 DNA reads TGTGCCAGCTCCTCATCCGCGCGCACTGAAGCTTTCTTT. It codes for CASSSSARTEAFF.

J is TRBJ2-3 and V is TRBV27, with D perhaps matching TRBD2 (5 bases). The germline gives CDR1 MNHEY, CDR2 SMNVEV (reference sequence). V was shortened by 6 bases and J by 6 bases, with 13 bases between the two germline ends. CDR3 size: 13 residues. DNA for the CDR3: TGTGCCAGCAGCCTCCGGACTGAGGATACGCAGTATTTT. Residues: CASSLRTEDTQYF.

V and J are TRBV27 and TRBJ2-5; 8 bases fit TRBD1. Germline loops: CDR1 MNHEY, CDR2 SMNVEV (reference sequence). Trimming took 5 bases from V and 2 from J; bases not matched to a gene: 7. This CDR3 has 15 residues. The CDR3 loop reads CASSPGYRGQETQYF. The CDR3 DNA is TGTGCCAGCAGTCCAGGGTACAGGGGGCAAGAGACCCAGTACTTC.

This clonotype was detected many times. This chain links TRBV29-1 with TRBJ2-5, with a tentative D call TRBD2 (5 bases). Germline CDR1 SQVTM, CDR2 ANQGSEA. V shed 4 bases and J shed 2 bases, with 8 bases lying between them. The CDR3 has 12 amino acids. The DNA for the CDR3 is TGCAGCGTTGTTGGGAGTCAAGAGACCCAGTACTTC. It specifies CSVVGSQETQYF.

CDR3 protein: CASSQDHPNEQFF. In DNA form, the CDR3 reads TGCGCCAGCAGCCAAGATCACCCCAATGAGCAGTTCTTC. The chain has TRBV4-3 and TRBJ2-1; D is uncertain. The CDR3 is 13 amino acids. Between the trimmed V and J ends, which lost 0 bases and 6 bases, there was a span of 6 bases. CDR1 is LGHNA, CDR2 YSLEER, per germline.

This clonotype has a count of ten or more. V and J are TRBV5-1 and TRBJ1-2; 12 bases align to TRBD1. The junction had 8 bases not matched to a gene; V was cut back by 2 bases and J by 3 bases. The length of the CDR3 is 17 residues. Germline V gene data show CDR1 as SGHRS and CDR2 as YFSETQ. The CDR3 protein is CASSFKGQGADYYGYTF. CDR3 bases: TGCGCCAGCAGCTTCAAGGGACAGGGGGCCGATTACTATGGCTACACCTTC.

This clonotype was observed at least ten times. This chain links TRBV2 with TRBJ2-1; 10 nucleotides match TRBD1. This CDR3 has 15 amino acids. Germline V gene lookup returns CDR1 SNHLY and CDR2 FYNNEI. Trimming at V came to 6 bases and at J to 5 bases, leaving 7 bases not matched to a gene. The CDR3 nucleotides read TGTGCCAGCAGCCCCGGGACAGGGGTCGACAATGAGCAGTTCTTC. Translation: CASSPGTGVDNEQFF. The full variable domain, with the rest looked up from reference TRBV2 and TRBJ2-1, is EPEVTQTPSHQVTQMGQEVILRCVPISNHLYFYWYRQILGQKVEFLVSFYNNEISEKSEIFDDQFSVERPDGSNFTLKIRSTKLEDSAMYFCASSPGTGVDNEQFFGPGTRLTVL.

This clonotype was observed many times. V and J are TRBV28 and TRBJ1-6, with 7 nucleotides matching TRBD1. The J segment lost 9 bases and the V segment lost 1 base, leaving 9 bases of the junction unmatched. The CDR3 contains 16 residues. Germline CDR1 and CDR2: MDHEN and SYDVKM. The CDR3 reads CASSLYQGVSGSPLHF. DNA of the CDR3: TGTGCCAGCAGTTTATATCAGGGGGTCTCAGGTTCACCCCTCCACTTT.

Here the CDR3 reads CASSQDLMDREQYF. DNA for the CDR3: TGTGCCAGCAGCCAAGACCTAATGGACAGGGAGCAGTACTTC. The V and J genes are TRBV14 and TRBJ2-7, with 7 nucleotides matching TRBD1. The germline V gene has CDR1 SGHDN and CDR2 FVKESK. Trimming took 0 bases from V and 7 from J; bases not matched to a gene: 6. The CDR3 has 14 residues.

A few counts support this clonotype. The CDR3 nucleotides are TGTGCCAGCAGCGAGACAGGGGGTGACTACAATGAGCAGTTCTTC. Amino acid sequence: CASSETGGDYNEQFF. The chain has TRBV5-6 and TRBJ2-1, with 9 bases identical to TRBD1. The CDR3 totals 15 residues. The germline V gene encodes CDR1 SGHDT and CDR2 YYEEEE. Germline trimming cut 4 bases from V and 3 bases from J; bases unmatched to any gene: 5.

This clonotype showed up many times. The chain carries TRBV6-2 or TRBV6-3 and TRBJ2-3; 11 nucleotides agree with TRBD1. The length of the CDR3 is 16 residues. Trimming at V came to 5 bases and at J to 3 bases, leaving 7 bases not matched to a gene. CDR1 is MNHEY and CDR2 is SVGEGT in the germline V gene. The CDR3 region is CASSPYGTGGTDTQYF. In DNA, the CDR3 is TGTGCCAGCAGTCCCTATGGGACAGGGGGGACAGATACGCAGTATTTT.

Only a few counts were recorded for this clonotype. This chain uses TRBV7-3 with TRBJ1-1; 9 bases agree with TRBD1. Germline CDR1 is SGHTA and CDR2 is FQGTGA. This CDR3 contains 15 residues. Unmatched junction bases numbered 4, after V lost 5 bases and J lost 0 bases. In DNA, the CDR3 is TGTGCCAGCAGCCCCAGACAGGGGGTGAACACTGAAGCTTTCTTT. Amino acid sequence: CASSPRQGVNTEAFF.

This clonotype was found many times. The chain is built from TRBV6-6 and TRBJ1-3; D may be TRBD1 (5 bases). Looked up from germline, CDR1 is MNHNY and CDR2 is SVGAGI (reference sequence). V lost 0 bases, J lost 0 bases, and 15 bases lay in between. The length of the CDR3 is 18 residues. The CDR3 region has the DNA TGTGCCAGCAGTTACTCCCAGACAGAGACCATCTCTGGAAACACCATATATTTT. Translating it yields CASSYSQTETISGNTIYF.

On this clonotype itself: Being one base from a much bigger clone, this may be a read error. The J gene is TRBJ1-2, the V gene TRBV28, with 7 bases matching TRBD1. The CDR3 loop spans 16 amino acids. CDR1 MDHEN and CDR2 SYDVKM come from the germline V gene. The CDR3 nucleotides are TGTGTCAGCAGCTCCACAGGGGCAGAAGCTAACTATGGCTACACCTTC. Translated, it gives CVSSSTGAEANYGYTF.

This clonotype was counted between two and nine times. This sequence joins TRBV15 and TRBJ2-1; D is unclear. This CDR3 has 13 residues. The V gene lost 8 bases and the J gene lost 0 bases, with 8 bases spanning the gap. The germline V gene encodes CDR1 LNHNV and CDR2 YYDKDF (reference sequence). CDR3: CATGLSSYNEQFF. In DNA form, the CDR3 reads TGTGCCACCGGGTTGAGCTCCTACAATGAGCAGTTCTTC.

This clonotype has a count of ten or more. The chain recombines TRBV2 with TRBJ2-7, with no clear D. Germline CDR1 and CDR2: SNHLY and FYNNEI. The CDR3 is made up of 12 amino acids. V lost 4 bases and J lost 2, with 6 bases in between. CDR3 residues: CASSVGTYEQYF. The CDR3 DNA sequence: TGTGCCAGCAGTGTTGGAACCTACGAGCAGTACTTC.

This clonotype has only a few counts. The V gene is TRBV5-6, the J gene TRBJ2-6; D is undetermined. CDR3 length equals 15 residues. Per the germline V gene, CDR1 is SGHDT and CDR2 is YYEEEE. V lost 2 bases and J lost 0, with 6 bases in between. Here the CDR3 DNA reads TGTGCCAGCAGCTTTACGGGCTCTGGGGCCAACGTCCTGACTTTC. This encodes CASSFTGSGANVLTF.

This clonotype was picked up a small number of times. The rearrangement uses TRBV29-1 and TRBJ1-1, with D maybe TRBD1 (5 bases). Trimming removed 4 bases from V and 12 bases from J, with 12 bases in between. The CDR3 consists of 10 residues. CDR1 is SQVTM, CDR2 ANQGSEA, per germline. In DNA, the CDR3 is TGCAGCGTTGGGTCCCGGGGACCTTTCTTT. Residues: CSVGSRGPFF. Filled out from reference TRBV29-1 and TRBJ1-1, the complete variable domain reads SAVISQKPSRDICQRGTSLTIQCQVDSQVTMMFWYRQQPGQSLTLIATANQGSEATYESGFVIDKFPISRPNLTFSTLTVSNMSPEDSSIYLCSVGSRGPFFGQGTRLTVV.

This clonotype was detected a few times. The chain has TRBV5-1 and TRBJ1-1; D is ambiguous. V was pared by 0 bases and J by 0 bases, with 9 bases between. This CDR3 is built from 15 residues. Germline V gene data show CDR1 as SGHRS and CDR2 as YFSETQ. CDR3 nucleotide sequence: TGCGCCAGCAGCTTGGATTGGATTGTGAACACTGAAGCTTTCTTT. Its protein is CASSLDWIVNTEAFF.

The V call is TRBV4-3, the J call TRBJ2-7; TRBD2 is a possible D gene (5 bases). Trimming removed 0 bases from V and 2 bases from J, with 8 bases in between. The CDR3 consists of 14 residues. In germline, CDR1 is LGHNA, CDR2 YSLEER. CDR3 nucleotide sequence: TGCGCCAGCAGCCAAGAGACCGGGACCTACGAGCAGTACTTC. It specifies CASSQETGTYEQYF.

Written as DNA, the CDR3 is TGTGCCAGCAGCTACAACAGGGGAAACACAGATACGCAGTATTTT. It codes for CASSYNRGNTDTQYF. The chain links TRBV5-6 to TRBJ2-3; 7 positions agree with TRBD1. Per the germline V gene, CDR1 is SGHDT and CDR2 is YYEEEE. This CDR3 is built from 15 residues. V trimming: 3 bases; J trimming: 2 bases; junction bases outside the gene matches: 6. The variable domain in full, completed from reference TRBV5-6 and TRBJ2-3, reads DAGVTQSPTHLIKTRGQQVTLRCSPKSGHDTVSWYQQALGQGPQFIFQYYEEEERQRGNFPDRFSGHQFPNYSSELNVNALLLGDSALYLCASSYNRGNTDTQYFGPGTRLTVL.

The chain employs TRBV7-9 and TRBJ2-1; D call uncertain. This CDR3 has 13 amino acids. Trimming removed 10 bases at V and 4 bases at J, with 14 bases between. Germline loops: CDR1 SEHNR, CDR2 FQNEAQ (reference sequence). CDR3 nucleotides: TGTGCCACCTCAAGAGGAACTTACAATGAGCAGTTCTTC. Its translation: CATSRGTYNEQFF. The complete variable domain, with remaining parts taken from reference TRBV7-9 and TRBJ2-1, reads DTGVSQNPRHKITKRGQNVTFRCDPISEHNRLYWYRQTLGQGPEFLTYFQNEAQLEKSRLLSDRFSAERPKGSFSTLEIQRTEQGDSAMYLCATSRGTYNEQFFGPGTRLTVL.

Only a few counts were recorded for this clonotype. Here the CDR3 reads CSVRQGAGEKLFF. CDR3 in DNA: TGCAGCGTTCGACAGGGGGCAGGGGAAAAACTGTTTTTT. V gene TRBV29-1 combines with J gene TRBJ1-4, with 10 bases matching TRBD1. Per germline, CDR1 SQVTM and CDR2 ANQGSEA. V was pared by 5 bases and J by 8 bases, with 5 bases of the junction left unmatched. CDR3 length: 13 amino acids.

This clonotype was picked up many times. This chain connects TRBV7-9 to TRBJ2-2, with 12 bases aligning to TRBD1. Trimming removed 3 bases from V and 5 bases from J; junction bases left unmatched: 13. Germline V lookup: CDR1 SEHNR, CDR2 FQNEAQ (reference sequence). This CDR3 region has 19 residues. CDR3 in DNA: TGTGCCAGCAGCTTCGCGATCGGGACAGGGGGCTCTCTTACCGGGGAGCTGTTTTTT. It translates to CASSFAIGTGGSLTGELFF.

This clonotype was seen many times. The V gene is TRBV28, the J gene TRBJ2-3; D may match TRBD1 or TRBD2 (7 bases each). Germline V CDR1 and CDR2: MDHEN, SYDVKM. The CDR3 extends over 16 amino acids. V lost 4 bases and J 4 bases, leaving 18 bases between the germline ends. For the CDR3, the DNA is TGTGCCAGCAGTTCCCCCAGGGGGGGAGCTTCAGATACGCAGTATTTT. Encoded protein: CASSSPRGGASDTQYF. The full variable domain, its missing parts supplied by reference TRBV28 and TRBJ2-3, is DVKVTQSSRYLVKRTGEKVFLECVQDMDHENMFWYRQDPGLGLRLIYFSYDVKMKEKGDIPEGYSVSREKKERFSLILESASTNQTSMYLCASSSPRGGASDTQYFGPGTRLTVL.